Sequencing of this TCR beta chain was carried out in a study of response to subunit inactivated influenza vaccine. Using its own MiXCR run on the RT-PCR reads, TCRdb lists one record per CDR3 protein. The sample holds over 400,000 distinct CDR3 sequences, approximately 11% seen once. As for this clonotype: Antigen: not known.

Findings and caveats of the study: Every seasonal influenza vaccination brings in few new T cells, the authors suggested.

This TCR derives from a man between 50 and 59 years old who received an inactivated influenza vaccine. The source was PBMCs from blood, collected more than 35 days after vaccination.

The CDR3 region has the DNA TGTGCCATCAGTGAGGGACTAGCGGTCACAGATACGCAGTATTTT. Its protein is CAISEGLAVTDTQYF. The chain is built from TRBV10-3 and TRBJ2-3; 10 bases are a match to TRBD2. Germline values: CDR1 ENHRY, CDR2 SYGVKD. The CDR3 totals 15 residues. The junction had 1 base not matched to a gene; V was cut back by 2 bases and J by 2 bases.